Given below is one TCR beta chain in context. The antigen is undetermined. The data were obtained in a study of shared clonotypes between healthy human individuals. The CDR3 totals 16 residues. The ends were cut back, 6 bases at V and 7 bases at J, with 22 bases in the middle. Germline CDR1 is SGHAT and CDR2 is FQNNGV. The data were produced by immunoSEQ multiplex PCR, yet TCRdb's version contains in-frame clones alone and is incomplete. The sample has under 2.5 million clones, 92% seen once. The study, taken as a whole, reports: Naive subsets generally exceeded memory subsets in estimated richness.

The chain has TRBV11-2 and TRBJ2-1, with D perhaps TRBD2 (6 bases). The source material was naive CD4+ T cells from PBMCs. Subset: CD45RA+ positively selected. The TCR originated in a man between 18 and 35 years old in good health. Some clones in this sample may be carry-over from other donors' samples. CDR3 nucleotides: TGTGCCAGCAGTGCCACCGGGACTCCTCCAGGGAATGAGCAGTTCTTC. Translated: CASSATGTPPGNEQFF.